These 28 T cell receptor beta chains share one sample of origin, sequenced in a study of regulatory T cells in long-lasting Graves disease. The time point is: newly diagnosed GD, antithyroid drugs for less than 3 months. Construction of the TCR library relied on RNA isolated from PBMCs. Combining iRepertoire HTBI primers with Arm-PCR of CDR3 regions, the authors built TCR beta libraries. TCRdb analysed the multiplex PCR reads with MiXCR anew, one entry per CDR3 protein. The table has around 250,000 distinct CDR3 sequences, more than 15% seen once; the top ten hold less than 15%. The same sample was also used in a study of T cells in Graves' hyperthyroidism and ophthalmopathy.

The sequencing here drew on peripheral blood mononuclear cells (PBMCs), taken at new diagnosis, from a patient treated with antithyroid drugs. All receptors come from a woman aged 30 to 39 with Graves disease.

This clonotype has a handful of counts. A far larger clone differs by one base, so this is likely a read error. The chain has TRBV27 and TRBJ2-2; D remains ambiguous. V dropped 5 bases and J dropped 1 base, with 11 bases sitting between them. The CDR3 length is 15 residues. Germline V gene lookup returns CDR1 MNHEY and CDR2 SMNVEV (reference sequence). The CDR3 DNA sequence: TGTGCCAGCAGTGAGTCCTCCATGAACACCGGGGAGCTGTTTTTT. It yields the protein CASSESSMNTGELFF.

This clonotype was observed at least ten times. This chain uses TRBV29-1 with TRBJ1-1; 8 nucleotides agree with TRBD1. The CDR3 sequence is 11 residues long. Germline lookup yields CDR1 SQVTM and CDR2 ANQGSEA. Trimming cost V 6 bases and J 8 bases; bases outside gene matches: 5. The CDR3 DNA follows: TGCAGCGTCGACAGGGGACCAGAAGCTTTCTTT. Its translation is CSVDRGPEAFF.

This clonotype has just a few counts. The CDR3 loop reads CASSLGAGRSRYNEQFF. CDR3 nucleotide sequence: TGTGCCAGCAGCTTAGGGGCGGGCCGGTCTAGGTACAATGAGCAGTTCTTC. V gene TRBV7-6 combines with J gene TRBJ2-1; possible D gene TRBD2, 5 bases. Germline CDR1 is SGHVS and CDR2 is FNYEAQ. This CDR3 is built from 17 residues. Trimming took 1 base from V and 4 from J, leaving 17 bases between them.

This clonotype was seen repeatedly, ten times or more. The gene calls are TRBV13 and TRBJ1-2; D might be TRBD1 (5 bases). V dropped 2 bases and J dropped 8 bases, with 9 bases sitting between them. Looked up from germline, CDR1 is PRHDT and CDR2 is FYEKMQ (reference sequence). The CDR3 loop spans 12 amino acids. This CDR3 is CASSLSRAGYTF. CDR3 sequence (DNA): TGTGCCAGCAGCTTATCCAGGGCGGGCTACACCTTC.

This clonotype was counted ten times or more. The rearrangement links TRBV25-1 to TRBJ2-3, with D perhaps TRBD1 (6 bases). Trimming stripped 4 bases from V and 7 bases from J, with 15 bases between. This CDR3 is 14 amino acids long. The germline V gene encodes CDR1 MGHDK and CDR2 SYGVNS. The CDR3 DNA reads TGTGCCAGCAGTGGGGCAGGGGTTGGTTATACGCAGTATTTT. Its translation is CASSGAGVGYTQYF.

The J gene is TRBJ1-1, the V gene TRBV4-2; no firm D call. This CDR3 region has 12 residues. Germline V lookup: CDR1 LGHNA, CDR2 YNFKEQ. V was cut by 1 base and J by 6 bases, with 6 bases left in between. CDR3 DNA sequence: TGTGCCAGCAGCCAAGCGGCGTCTGAAGCTTTCTTT. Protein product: CASSQAASEAFF.

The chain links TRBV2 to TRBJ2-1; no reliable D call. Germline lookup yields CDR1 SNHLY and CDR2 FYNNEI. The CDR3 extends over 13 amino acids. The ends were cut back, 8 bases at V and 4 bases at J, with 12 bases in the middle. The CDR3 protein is CASLLSGYNEQFF. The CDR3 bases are TGTGCCAGCCTCCTTAGTGGGTACAATGAGCAGTTCTTC.

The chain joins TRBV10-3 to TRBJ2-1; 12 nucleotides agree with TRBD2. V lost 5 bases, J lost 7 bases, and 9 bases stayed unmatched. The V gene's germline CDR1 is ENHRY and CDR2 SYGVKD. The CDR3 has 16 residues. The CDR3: CAISKPTSGGSNEQFF. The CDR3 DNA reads TGTGCCATCAGTAAACCGACTAGCGGGGGATCAAATGAGCAGTTCTTC.

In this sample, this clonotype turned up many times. The CDR3 DNA is TGCAGTGCGACCGCGGTCAGGGGAGATCAGCCCCAGCATTTT. It yields the protein CSATAVRGDQPQHF. V and J are TRBV20-1 and TRBJ1-5, with D possibly being TRBD1 (6 bases). This CDR3 has 14 residues. V was pared by 6 bases and J by 5 bases, with 17 bases between. Per the germline V gene, CDR1 is DFQATT and CDR2 is SNEGSKA (reference sequence).

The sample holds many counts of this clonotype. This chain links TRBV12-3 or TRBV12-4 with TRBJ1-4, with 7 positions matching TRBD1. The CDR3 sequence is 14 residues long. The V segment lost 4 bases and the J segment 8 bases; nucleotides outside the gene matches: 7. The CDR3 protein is CASSSQGGREKLFF. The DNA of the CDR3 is TGTGCCAGCAGTTCCCAGGGGGGGCGCGAAAAACTGTTTTTT.

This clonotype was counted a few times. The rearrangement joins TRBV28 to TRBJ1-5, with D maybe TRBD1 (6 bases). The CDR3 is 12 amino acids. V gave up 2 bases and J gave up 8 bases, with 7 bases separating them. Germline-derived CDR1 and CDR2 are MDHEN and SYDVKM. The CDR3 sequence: CASSLRGKPQHF. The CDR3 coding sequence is TGTGCCAGCAGTTTAAGGGGGAAGCCCCAGCATTTT. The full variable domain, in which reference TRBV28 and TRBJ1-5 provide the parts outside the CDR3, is DVKVTQSSRYLVKRTGEKVFLECVQDMDHENMFWYRQDPGLGLRLIYFSYDVKMKEKGDIPEGYSVSREKKERFSLILESASTNQTSMYLCASSLRGKPQHFGDGTRLSIL.

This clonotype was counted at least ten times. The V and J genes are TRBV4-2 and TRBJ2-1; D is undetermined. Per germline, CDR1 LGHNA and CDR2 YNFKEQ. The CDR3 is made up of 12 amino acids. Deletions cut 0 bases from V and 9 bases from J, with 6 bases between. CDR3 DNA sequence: TGTGCCAGCAGCCAAGACCCGGGTGAGCAGTTCTTC. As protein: CASSQDPGEQFF.

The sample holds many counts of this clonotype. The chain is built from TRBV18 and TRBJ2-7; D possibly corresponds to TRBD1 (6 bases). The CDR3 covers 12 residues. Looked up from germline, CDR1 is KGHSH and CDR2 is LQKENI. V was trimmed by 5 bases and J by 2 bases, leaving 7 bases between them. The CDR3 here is CASSRGTYEQYF. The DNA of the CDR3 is TGTGCCAGCTCAAGGGGGACCTACGAGCAGTACTTC.

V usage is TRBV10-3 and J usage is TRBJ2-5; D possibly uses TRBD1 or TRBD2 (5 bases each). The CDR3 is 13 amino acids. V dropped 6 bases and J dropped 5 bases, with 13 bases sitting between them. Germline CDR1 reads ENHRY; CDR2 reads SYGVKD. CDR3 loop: CAIRGRSWETQYF. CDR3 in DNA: TGTGCCATCAGGGGACGGTCCTGGGAGACCCAGTACTTC.

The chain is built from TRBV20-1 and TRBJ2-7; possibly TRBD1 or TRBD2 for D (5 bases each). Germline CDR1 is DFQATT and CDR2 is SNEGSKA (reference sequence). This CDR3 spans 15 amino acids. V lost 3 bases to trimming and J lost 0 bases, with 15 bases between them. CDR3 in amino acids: CSASGLTRGSYEQYF. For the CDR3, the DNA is TGCAGTGCTAGCGGTTTAACGAGGGGCTCCTACGAGCAGTACTTC.

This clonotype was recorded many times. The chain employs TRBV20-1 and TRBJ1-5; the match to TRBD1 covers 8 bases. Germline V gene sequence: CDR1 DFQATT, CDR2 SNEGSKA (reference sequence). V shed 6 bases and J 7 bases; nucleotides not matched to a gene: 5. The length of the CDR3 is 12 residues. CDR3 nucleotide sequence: TGCAGTGCCCAGTCAGGGGGCCAGCCCCAGCATTTT. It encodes CSAQSGGQPQHF.

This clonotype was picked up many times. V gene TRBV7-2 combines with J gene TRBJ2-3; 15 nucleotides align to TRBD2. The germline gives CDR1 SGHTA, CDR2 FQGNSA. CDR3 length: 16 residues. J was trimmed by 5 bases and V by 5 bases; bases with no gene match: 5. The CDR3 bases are TGTGCCAGCAGCCGGACTAGCGGGGGGGCGTTAGATACGCAGTATTTT. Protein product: CASSRTSGGALDTQYF.

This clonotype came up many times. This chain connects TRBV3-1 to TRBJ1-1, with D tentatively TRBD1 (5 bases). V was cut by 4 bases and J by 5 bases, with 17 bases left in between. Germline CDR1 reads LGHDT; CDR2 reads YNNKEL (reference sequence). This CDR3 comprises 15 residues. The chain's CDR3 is CASSLTKGRKTEAFF. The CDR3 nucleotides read TGTGCCAGCAGCCTCACGAAGGGGAGGAAAACTGAAGCTTTCTTT.

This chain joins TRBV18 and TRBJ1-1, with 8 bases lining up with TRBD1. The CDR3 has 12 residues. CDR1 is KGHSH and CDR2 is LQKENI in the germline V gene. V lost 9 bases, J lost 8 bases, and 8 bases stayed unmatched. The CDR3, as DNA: TGTGCCAGTTTCCGGACAGGGCGGGAAGCTTTCTTT. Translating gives CASFRTGREAFF.

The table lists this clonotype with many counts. This chain's CDR3 is CASSWGTLSNQPQHF. The CDR3 region has the DNA TGTGCCAGCAGCTGGGGGACCCTTAGCAATCAGCCCCAGCATTTT. The genes are TRBV5-6 and TRBJ1-5, with a possible D match to TRBD1 (5 bases). CDR1 is SGHDT and CDR2 is YYEEEE in the germline V gene. The V gene lost 3 bases and the J gene lost 0 bases, with 10 bases spanning the gap. This CDR3 comprises 15 residues.

This CDR3 is CASRLGGTVDRGLFF. In DNA form, the CDR3 reads TGTGCCAGCAGACTAGGGGGGACTGTAGACAGGGGACTGTTTTTT. The chain links TRBV28 to TRBJ1-4; 8 bases agree with TRBD1. With 6 bases clipped from V and 13 bases from J, the junction kept 16 bases outside the gene matches. This CDR3 has 15 residues. Germline CDR1 MDHEN, CDR2 SYDVKM.

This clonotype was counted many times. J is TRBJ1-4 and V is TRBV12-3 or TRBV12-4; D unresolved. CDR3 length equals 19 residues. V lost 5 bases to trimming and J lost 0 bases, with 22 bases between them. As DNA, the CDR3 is TGTGCCAGCAGTCTGTTGGACCTCGTACAAACTGCAACTAATGAAAAACTGTTTTTT. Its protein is CASSLLDLVQTATNEKLFF.

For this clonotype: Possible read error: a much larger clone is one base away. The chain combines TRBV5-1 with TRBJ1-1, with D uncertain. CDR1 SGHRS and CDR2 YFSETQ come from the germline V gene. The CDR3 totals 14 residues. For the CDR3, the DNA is TGCGCCGGCAGCTTGCGGCGGATGAACACTGAAGCTTTCTTT. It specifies CAGSLRRMNTEAFF.

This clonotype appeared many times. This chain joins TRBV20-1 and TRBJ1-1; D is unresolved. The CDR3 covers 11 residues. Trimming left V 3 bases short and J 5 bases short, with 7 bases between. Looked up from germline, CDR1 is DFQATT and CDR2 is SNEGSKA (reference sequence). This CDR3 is CSASDGTEAFF. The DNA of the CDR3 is TGCAGTGCTAGTGATGGGACTGAAGCTTTCTTT.

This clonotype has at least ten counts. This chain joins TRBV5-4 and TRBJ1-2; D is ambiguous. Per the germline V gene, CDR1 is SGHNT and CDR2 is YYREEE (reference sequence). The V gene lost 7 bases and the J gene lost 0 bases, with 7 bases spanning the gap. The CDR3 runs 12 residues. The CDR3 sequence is CASGRTNYGYTF. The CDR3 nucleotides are TGTGCCAGCGGACGGACTAACTATGGCTACACCTTC.

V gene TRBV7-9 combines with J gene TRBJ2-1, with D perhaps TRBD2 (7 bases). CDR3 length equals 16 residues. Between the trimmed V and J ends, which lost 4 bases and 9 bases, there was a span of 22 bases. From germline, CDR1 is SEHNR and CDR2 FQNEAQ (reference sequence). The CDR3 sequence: CASSSMGGGAYGEQFF. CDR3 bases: TGTGCCAGCAGCTCCATGGGGGGGGGCGCTTACGGTGAGCAGTTCTTC.

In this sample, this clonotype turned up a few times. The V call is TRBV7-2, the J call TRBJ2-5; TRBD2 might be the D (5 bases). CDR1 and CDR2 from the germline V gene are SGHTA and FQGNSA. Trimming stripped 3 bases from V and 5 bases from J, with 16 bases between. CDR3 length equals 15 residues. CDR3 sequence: CASSFGGLVGETQYF. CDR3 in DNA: TGTGCCAGCAGCTTCGGAGGCCTCGTCGGGGAGACCCAGTACTTC.

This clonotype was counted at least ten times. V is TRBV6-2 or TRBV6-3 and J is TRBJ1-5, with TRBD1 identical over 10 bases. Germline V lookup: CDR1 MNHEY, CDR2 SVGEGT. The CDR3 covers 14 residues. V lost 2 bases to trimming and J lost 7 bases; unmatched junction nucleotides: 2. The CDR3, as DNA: TGTGCCAGCAGTTACGACAGGGGGCAACAGCCCCAGCATTTT. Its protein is CASSYDRGQQPQHF.